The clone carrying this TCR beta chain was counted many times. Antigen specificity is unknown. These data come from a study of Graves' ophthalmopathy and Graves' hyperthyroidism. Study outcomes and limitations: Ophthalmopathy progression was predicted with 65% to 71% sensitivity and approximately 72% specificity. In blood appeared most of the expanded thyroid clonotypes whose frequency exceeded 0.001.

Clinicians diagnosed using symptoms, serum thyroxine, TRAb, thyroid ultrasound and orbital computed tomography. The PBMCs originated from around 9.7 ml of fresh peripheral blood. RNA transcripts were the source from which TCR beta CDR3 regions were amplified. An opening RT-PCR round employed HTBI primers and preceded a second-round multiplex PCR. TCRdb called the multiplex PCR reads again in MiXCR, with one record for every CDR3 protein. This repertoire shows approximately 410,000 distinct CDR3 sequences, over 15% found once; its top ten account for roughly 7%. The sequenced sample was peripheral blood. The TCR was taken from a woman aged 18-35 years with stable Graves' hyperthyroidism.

As DNA, the CDR3 is TGTGCCAGCAGCACTCGACAGGAACCCAATTCACCCCTCCACTTT. This gives the protein CASSTRQEPNSPLHF. This chain uses TRBV7-2 with TRBJ1-6, with a tentative D call TRBD1 (6 bases). Germline assignment: CDR1 SGHTA and CDR2 FQGNSA. CDR3 length: 15 residues. The germline V and J ends were trimmed by 5 bases and 7 bases, with 15 bases remaining between them.